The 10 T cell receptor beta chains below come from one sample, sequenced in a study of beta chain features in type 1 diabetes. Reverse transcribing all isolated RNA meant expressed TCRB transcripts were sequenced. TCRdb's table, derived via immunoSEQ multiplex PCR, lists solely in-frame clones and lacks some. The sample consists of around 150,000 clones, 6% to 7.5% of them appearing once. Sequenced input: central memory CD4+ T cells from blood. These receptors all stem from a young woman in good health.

CDR3: CASSPMGLAGAEQYF. CDR3 bases: TGTGCCAGCAGCCCGATGGGACTAGCGGGCGCCGAGCAGTACTTC. This rearrangement joins TRBV5-4 to TRBJ2-7; 12 nucleotides align to TRBD2. The CDR3 length is 15 residues. Unmatched junction bases numbered 8, after V lost 4 bases and J lost 6 bases. Germline-derived CDR1 and CDR2 are SGHNT and YYREEE (reference sequence).

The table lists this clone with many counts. CDR3 in amino acids: CASSEFSPQHF. Here the CDR3 DNA reads TGTGCCAGCAGTGAATTTTCTCCCCAGCATTTT. The genes are TRBV6-1 and TRBJ1-5; no clear D gene. Germline assignment: CDR1 MNHNS and CDR2 SASEGT. V was pared by 2 bases and J by 10 bases, with 6 bases between. The CDR3 has 11 amino acids.

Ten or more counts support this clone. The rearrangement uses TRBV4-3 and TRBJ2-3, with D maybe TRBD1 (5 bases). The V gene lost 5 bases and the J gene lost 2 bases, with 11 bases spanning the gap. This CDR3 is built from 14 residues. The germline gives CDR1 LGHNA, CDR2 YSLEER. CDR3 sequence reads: CASSGRADTDTQYF. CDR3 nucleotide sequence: TGCGCCAGCAGCGGCAGGGCTGACACAGATACGCAGTATTTT.

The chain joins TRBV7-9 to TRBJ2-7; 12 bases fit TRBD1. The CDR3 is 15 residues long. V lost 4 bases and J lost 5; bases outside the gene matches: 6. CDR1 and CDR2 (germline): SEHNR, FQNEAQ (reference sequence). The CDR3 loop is CASSSPGQGAHEQYF. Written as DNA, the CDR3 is TGTGCCAGCAGCTCTCCGGGACAGGGGGCCCACGAGCAGTACTTC. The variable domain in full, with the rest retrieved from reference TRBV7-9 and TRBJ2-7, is DTGVSQNPRHKITKRGQNVTFRCDPISEHNRLYWYRQTLGQGPEFLTYFQNEAQLEKSRLLSDRFSAERPKGSFSTLEIQRTEQGDSAMYLCASSSPGQGAHEQYFGPGTRLTVT.

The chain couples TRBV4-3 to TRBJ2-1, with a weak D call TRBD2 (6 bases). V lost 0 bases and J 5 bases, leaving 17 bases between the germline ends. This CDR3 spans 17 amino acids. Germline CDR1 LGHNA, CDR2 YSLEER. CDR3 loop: CASSQDLVAEGNNEQFF. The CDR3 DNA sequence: TGCGCCAGCAGCCAAGATCTTGTAGCGGAGGGAAACAATGAGCAGTTCTTC.

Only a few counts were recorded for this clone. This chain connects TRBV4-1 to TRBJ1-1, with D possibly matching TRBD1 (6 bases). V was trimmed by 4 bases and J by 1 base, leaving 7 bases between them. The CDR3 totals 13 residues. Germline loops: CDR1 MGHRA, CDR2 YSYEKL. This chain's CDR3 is CASSLQGNTEAFF. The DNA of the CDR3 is TGCGCCAGCAGCCTACAGGGGAACACTGAAGCTTTCTTT.

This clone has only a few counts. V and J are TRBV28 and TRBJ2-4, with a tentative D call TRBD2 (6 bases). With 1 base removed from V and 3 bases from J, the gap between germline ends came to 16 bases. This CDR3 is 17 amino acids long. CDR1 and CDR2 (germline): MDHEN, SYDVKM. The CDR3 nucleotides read TGTGCCAGCAGTTTATACCAGCTAGCGATCGGCAAAAACATTCAGTACTTC. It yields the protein CASSLYQLAIGKNIQYF.

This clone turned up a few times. The CDR3: CASSRGLAAQNEQFF. For the CDR3, the DNA is TGTGCCAGTAGTAGGGGACTAGCGGCCCAGAATGAGCAGTTCTTC. The rearrangement links TRBV19 to TRBJ2-1; 11 nucleotides align to TRBD2. This CDR3 is 15 amino acids long. V dropped 4 bases and J dropped 7; count of bases not matched to a gene: 6. Germline V lookup: CDR1 LNHDA, CDR2 SQIVND (reference sequence).

The CDR3 sequence is CASSPTLAGLYEQYF. The CDR3 nucleotides are TGTGCCAGCAGTCCGACGCTAGCGGGGCTTTACGAGCAGTACTTC. The rearrangement uses TRBV27 and TRBJ2-7, with 9 nucleotides matching TRBD2. V shed 5 bases, J shed 4 bases, and the junction held 9 bases outside the gene matches. The CDR3 spans 15 residues. The V gene's germline CDR1 is MNHEY and CDR2 SMNVEV (reference sequence).

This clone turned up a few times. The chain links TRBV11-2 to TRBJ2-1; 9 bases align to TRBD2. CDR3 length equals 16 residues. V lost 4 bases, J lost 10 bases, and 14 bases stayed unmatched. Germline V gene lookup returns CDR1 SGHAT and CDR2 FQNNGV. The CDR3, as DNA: TGTGCCAGCAGCTGGGAACCCCGGGGACTAGCCGGGGAGCAGTTCTTC. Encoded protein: CASSWEPRGLAGEQFF.